This TCR beta chain stems from a study of blood T cell repertoires in COVID-19. Across the whole study: Acute and convalescent COVID-19 specimens originated in the United States, Italy and Spain. Nucleic acid was either cDNA or gDNA, and it came from T cells, B-cell-depleted T cells, or PBMCs.

As originally analysed: Reference gene primer amplification yielded estimated nucleated cell counts. Here immunoSEQ multiplex PCR was the method, and the copy in TCRdb shows in-frame clones only, minus some. The V and J calls and clone size were taken over from that table, and D and trimming were inferred from the DNA. The repertoire holds 150,000 to 200,000 clones, with roughly 85% as singletons. This clone was observed a few times. V was trimmed by 7 bases and J by 7 bases, leaving 13 bases between them. From germline, CDR1 is MDHEN and CDR2 SYDVKM. CDR3 length: 12 residues. The TCR sequence derives from a man aged 55 to 70 with acute or convalescent COVID-19. J is TRBJ1-2 and V is TRBV28; D is possibly TRBD1 (5 bases). The sample taken for sequencing was peripheral blood. In nucleotides, the CDR3 is TGTGCCAGCACCGTTAGGGGCGGTGGCTACACCTTC. This sequence encodes CASTVRGGGYTF.